Below are 14 T cell receptor beta chains sequenced from a single sample in a study of Ad26.COV2.S vaccination and SARS-CoV-2 variants. Assay: immunoSEQ multiplex PCR; the TCRdb copy retains only in-frame clones and omits some. The table has hundreds of thousands of clones, around 90% seen once. Regarding treatment: roughly 19 received Ad26.COV2.S at low or high dose, single or two shots; about 5 received placebo; per-sample allocation not given. Day 63 after the first vaccine or placebo injection was the time point for sampling. Sequenced here: peripheral blood, sampled in a trial of Ad26.COV2.S vaccine versus placebo. These receptors came from a person between 18 and 60 years old who received the Ad26.COV2.S COVID-19 vaccine or a placebo.

The chain has TRBV2 and TRBJ1-6; 8 positions match TRBD1. CDR3 length equals 14 residues. Germline values: CDR1 SNHLY, CDR2 FYNNEI. J lost 9 bases, V lost 5 bases, and 6 bases had no gene match. The CDR3 protein is CASSRTGIASPLHF. CDR3 DNA: TGTGCCAGCAGTAGGACAGGGATCGCTTCACCCCTCCACTTT.

This rearrangement joins TRBV9 to TRBJ2-1, with D perhaps matching TRBD1 (5 bases). The V end lost 3 bases, the J end lost 10 bases, and 14 bases lay between the germline ends. The CDR3 spans 13 residues. Germline CDR1 is SGDLS and CDR2 is YYNGEE. The CDR3, as DNA: TGTGCCAGCAGCGGCGGTGGACATCGAGAGCAGTTCTTC. Amino acid sequence: CASSGGGHREQFF.

The chain recombines TRBV11-3 with TRBJ2-5; D is possibly TRBD1 or TRBD2 (6 bases each). The germline V and J ends were trimmed by 3 bases and 4 bases, with 9 bases remaining between them. Germline V gene data show CDR1 as SGHNT and CDR2 as YENEEA. CDR3 length: 13 residues. The CDR3 DNA reads TGTGCCAGCAGCTTGGAGGGGGGAGAGACCCAGTACTTC. Translation: CASSLEGGETQYF.

The rearrangement links TRBV5-1 to TRBJ1-1; D is undetermined. The ends were cut back, 2 bases at V and 1 base at J, with 9 bases in the middle. Germline CDR1 reads SGHRS; CDR2 reads YFSETQ. This CDR3 is built from 14 residues. The CDR3 loop is CASSFGSGNTEAFF. Here the CDR3 DNA reads TGCGCCAGCAGCTTTGGTTCGGGGAACACTGAAGCTTTCTTT.

The gene calls are TRBV4-1 and TRBJ1-4, with D perhaps TRBD1 (6 bases). V was trimmed by 0 bases and J by 8 bases, leaving 13 bases between them. Germline V gene sequence: CDR1 MGHRA, CDR2 YSYEKL. The CDR3 length is 15 residues. The CDR3 bases are TGCGCCAGCAGCCAAGAGCACAGGGTCGGCGAAAAACTGTTTTTT. Protein sequence: CASSQEHRVGEKLFF.

This clone was seen a handful of times. This chain connects TRBV7-9 to TRBJ2-7; TRBD1 matches 8 bases. The CDR3 loop spans 16 amino acids. Germline V lookup: CDR1 SEHNR, CDR2 FQNEAQ (reference sequence). V shed 3 bases, J shed 1 base, and the junction held 8 bases outside the gene matches. CDR3 coding DNA: TGTGCCAGCAGCTTCCCACGCGGACAGGGTTCCTACGAGCAGTACTTC. Translating gives CASSFPRGQGSYEQYF.

The chain combines TRBV18 with TRBJ2-7; 10 bases are shared with TRBD2. Germline CDR1 and CDR2: KGHSH and LQKENI. V was pared by 2 bases and J by 4 bases, with 17 bases of the junction left unmatched. CDR3 size: 19 residues. CDR3 residues: CASSPFLLSSGSSEYEQYF. CDR3 DNA sequence: TGTGCCAGCTCACCATTTCTATTATCTAGCGGGAGTTCTGAGTACGAGCAGTACTTC.

The chain has TRBV20-1 and TRBJ2-3; D is unresolved. V lost 5 bases, J lost 8 bases, and 8 bases lay in between. In germline, CDR1 is DFQATT, CDR2 SNEGSKA (reference sequence). This CDR3 has 10 residues. DNA for the CDR3: TGCAGTGCTTGGGTGGGTACGCAGTATTTT. This encodes CSAWVGTQYF.

The V and J genes are TRBV27 and TRBJ1-6; D possibly corresponds to TRBD1 (6 bases). The ends were cut back, 6 bases at V and 0 bases at J, with 15 bases in the middle. From germline, CDR1 is MNHEY and CDR2 SMNVEV (reference sequence). CDR3 size: 17 residues. CDR3 in DNA: TGTGCCAGCAGACCCTATACAGGGAACTCCTATAATTCACCCCTCCACTTT. Protein: CASRPYTGNSYNSPLHF.

J is TRBJ2-1 and V is TRBV23-1; possibly TRBD1 for D (6 bases). TRBV23-1 is recorded as an ORF, its role being uncertain. CDR3 length equals 15 residues. Deletions cut 7 bases from V and 8 bases from J, with 21 bases between. CDR3 protein: CASKIGQGSLDEQFF. CDR3 bases: TGCGCCAGCAAAATAGGGCAGGGGTCTCTCGATGAGCAGTTCTTC.

The V gene is TRBV11-2, the J gene TRBJ1-2, with 10 bases identical to TRBD1. The germline V gene has CDR1 SGHAT and CDR2 FQNNGV. J gave up 3 bases and V 7 bases, and 5 bases lay outside the gene matches. CDR3 length: 14 residues. The CDR3 reads CASTQDRGDYGYTF. CDR3 nucleotide sequence: TGTGCCAGCACCCAGGACAGGGGGGACTATGGCTACACCTTC.

V usage is TRBV11-3 and J usage is TRBJ1-1; D is unclear. The CDR3 is 13 residues long. Trimming pared 5 bases from V and 0 bases from J, leaving 7 bases between. Germline assignment: CDR1 SGHNT and CDR2 YENEEA. The CDR3 reads CASSNGVNTEAFF. CDR3 in DNA: TGTGCCAGCAGCAATGGTGTGAACACTGAAGCTTTCTTT.

V usage is TRBV27 and J usage is TRBJ1-1, with 8 bases that match TRBD1. The CDR3 contains 14 residues. Trimming took 3 bases from V and 7 from J; bases not matched to a gene: 7. Looked up from germline, CDR1 is MNHEY and CDR2 is SMNVEV (reference sequence). The CDR3, as DNA: TGTGCCAGCAGTTTTGACAGGGGTACGGGTGAAGCTTTCTTT. It is translated as CASSFDRGTGEAFF.

The CDR3: CASSFWDSYEQYF. Written as DNA, the CDR3 is TGTGCCAGCAGTTTTTGGGACTCCTACGAGCAGTACTTC. The chain uses TRBV12-3 or TRBV12-4 and TRBJ2-7; no definite D call. This CDR3 contains 13 residues. V lost 3 bases to trimming and J lost 0 bases, with 6 bases between them.